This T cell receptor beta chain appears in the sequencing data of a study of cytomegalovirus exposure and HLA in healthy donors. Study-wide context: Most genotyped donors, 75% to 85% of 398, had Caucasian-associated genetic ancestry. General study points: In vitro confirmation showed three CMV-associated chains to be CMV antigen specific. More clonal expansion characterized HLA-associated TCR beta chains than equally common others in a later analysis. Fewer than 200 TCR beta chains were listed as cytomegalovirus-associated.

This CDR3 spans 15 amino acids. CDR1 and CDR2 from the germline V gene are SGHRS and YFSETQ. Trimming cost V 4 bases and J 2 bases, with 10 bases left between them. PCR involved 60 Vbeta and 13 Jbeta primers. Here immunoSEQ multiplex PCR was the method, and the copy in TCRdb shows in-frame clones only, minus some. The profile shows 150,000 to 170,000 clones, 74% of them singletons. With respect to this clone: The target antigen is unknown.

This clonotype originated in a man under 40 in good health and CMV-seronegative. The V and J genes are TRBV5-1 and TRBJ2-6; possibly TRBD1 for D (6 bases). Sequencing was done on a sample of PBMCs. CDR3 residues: CASSKYRAGANVLTF. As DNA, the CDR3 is TGCGCCAGCAGCAAGTACAGGGCTGGGGCCAACGTCCTGACTTTC.